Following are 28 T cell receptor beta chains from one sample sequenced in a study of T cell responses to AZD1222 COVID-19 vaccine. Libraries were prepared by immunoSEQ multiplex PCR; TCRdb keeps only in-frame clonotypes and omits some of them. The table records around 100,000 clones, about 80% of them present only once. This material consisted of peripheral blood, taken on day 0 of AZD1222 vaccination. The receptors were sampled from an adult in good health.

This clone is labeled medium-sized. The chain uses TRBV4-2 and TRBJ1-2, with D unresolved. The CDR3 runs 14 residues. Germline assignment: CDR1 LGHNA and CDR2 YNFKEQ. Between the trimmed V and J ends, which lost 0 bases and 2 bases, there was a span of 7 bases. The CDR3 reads CASSQEETNYGYTF. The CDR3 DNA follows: TGTGCCAGCAGCCAAGAGGAAACCAACTATGGCTACACCTTC.

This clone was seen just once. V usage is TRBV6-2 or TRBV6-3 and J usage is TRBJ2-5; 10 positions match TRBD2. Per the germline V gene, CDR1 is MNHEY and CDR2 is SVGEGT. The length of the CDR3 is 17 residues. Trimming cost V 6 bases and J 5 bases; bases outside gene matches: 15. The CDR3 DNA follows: TGTGCCAGCAGCCTAGGTTTATCTAGCGGGGGTGGTGAGACCCAGTACTTC. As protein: CASSLGLSSGGGETQYF.

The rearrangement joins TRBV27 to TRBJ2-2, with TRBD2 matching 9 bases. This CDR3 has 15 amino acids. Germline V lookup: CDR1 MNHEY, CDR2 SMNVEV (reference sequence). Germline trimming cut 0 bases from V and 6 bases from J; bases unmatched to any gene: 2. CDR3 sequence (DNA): TGTGCCAGCAGTTTATCCGCGGGGGGGCCCGGGGAGCTGTTTTTT. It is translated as CASSLSAGGPGELFF.

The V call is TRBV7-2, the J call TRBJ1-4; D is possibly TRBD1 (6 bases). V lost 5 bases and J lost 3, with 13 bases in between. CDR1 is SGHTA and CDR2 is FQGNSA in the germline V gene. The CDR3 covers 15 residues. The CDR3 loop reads CASSQQGPANEKLFF. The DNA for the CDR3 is TGTGCCAGCAGCCAACAGGGACCGGCTAATGAAAAACTGTTTTTT.

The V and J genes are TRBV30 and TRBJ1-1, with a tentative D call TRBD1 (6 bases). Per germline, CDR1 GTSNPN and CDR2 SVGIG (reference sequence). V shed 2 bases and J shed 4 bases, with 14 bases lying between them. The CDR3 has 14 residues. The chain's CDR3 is CAWSRGGRFTEAFF. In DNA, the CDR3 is TGTGCCTGGAGTCGTGGGGGGCGTTTCACTGAAGCTTTCTTT.

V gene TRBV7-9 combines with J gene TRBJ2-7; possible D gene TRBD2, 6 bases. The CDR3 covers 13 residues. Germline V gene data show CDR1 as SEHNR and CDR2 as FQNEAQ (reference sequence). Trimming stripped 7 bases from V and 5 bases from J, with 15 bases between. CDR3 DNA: TGTGCCAGCATCTCATCCGGCGGGGACGAGCAGTACTTC. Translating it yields CASISSGGDEQYF.

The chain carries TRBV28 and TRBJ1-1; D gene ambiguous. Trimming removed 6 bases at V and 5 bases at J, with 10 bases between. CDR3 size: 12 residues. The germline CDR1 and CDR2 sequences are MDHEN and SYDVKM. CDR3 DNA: TGTGCCAGCAGCCCGGCCCATACTGAAGCTTTCTTT. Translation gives CASSPAHTEAFF.

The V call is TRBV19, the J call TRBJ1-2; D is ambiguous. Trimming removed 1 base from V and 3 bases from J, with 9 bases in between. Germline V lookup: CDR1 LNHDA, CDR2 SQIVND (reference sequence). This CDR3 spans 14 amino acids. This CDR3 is CASSIVGKYYGYTF. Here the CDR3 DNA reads TGTGCCAGTAGTATAGTTGGCAAGTACTATGGCTACACCTTC.

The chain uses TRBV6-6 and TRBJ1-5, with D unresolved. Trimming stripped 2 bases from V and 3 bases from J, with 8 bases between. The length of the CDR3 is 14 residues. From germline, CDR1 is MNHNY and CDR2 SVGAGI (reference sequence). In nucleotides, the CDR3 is TGTGCCAGCAGTTACGACGGATACAATCAGCCCCAGCATTTT. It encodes CASSYDGYNQPQHF.

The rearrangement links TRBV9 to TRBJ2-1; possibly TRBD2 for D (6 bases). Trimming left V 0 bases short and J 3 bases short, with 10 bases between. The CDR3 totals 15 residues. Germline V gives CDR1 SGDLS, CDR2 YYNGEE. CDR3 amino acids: CASSVVDSGYNEQFF. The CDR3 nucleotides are TGTGCCAGCAGCGTAGTTGATAGCGGCTACAATGAGCAGTTCTTC. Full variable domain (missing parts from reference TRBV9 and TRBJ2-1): DSGVTQTPKHLITATGQRVTLRCSPRSGDLSVYWYQQSLDQGLQFLIQYYNGEERAKGNILERFSAQQFPDLHSELNLSSLELGDSALYFCASSVVDSGYNEQFFGPGTRLTVL.

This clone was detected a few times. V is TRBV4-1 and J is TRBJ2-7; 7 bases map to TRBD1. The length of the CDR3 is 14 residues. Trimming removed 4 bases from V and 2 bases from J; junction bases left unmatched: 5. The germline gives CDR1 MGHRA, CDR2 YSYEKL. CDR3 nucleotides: TGCGCCAGCAGCCTTACAGGGGACCCCTACGAGCAGTACTTC. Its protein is CASSLTGDPYEQYF.

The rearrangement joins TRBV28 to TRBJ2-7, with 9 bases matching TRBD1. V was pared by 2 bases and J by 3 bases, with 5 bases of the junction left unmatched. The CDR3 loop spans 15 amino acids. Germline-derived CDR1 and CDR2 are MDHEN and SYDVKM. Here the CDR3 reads CASSLPGQGFYEQYF. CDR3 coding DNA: TGTGCCAGCAGTTTACCCGGACAGGGGTTCTACGAGCAGTACTTC.

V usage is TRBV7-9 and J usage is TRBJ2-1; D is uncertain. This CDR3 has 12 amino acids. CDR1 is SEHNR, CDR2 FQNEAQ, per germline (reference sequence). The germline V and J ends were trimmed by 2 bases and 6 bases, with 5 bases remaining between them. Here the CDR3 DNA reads TGTGCCAGCAGCTTAATAGCCAATGAGCAGTTCTTC. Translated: CASSLIANEQFF.

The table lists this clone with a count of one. The CDR3 loop is CATSSPTAINVLTF. The CDR3 region has the DNA TGTGCCACCAGCTCCCCGACAGCCATCAACGTCCTGACTTTC. The chain uses TRBV15 and TRBJ2-6; D perhaps matches TRBD1 (5 bases). CDR1 is LNHNV, CDR2 YYDKDF, per germline (reference sequence). The CDR3 totals 14 residues. V lost 5 bases to trimming and J lost 9 bases, with 14 bases between them.

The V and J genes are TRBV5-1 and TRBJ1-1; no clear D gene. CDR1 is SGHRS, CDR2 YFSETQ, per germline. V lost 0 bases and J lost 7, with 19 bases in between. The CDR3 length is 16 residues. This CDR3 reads CASSLGTPRIGGEAFF. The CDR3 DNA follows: TGCGCCAGCAGCTTGGGTACCCCACGGATTGGCGGTGAAGCTTTCTTT.

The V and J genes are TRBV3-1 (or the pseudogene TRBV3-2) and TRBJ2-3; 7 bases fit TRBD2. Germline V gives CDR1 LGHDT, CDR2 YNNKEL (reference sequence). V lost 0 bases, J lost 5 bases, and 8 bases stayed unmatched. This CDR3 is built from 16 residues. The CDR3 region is CASSQEGIAGLDTQYF. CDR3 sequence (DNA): TGTGCCAGCAGCCAAGAAGGAATAGCGGGTTTAGATACGCAGTATTTT.

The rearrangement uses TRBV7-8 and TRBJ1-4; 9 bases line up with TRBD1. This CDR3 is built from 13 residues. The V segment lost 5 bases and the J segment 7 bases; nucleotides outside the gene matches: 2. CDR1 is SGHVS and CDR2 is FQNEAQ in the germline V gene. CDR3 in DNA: TGTGCCAGCAGCGGGGACAGGGCTGAAAAACTGTTTTTT. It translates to CASSGDRAEKLFF.

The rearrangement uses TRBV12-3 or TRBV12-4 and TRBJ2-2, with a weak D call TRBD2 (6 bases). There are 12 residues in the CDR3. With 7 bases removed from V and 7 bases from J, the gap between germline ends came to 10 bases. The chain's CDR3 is CASMRGVGELFF. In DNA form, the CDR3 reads TGTGCCAGCATGCGGGGTGTCGGGGAGCTGTTTTTT.

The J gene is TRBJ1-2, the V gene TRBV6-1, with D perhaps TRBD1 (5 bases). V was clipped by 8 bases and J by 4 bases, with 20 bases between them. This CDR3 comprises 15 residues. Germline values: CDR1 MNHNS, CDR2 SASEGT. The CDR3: CASDGTTNRLYGYTF. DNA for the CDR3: TGTGCCAGCGACGGGACGACGAATCGGCTCTATGGCTACACCTTC.

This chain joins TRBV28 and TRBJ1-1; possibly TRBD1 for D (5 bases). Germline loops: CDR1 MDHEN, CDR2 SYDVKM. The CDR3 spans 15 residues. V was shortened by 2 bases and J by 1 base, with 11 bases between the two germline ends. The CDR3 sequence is CASSLGAGKNTEAFF. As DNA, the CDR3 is TGTGCCAGCAGTTTAGGCGCAGGGAAGAACACTGAAGCTTTCTTT.

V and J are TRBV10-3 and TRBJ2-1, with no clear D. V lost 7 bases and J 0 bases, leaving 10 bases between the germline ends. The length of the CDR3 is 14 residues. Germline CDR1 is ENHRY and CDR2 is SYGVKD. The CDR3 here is CAITGSGSYNEQFF. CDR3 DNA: TGTGCCATCACCGGGTCGGGCTCCTACAATGAGCAGTTCTTC.

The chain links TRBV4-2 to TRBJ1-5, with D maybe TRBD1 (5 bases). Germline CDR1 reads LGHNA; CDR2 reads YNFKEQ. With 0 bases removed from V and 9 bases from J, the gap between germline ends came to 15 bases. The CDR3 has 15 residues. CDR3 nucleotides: TGTGCCAGCAGCCAAGATCGGGGGGGAGTAAGGCCCCAGCATTTT. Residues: CASSQDRGGVRPQHF.

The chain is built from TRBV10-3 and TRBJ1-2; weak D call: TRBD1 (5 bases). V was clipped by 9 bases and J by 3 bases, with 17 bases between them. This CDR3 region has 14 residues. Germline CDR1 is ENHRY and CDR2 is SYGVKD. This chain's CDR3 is CAIQEAVGHYGYTF. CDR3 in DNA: TGTGCCATTCAAGAAGCAGTGGGGCACTATGGCTACACCTTC.

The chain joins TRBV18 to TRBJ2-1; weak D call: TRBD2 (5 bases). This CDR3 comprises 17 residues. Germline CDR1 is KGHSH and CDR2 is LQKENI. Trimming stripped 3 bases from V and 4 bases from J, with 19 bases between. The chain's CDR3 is CASSPRAGNKGYNEQFF. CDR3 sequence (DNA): TGTGCCAGCTCACCGCGAGCCGGGAACAAGGGTTACAATGAGCAGTTCTTC.

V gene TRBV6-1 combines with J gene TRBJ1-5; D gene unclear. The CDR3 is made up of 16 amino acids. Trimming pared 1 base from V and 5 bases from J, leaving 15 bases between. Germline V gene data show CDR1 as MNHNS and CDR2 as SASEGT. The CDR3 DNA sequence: TGTGCCAGCAGTGAAGACCTGAACAGCCCTTATCAGCCCCAGCATTTT. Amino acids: CASSEDLNSPYQPQHF.

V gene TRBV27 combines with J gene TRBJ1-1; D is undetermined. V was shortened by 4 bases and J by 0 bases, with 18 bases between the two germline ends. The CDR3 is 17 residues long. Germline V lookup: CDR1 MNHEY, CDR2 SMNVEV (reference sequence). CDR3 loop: CASSSDQAPLMNTEAFF. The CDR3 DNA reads TGTGCCAGCAGTTCTGACCAAGCGCCTCTGATGAACACTGAAGCTTTCTTT.

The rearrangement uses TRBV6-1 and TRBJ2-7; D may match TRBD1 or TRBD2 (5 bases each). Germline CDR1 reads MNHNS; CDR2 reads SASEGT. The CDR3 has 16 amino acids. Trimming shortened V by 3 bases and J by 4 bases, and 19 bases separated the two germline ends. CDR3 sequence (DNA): TGTGCCAGCAGTGACGGGACGGCCGCCAGTCGGTACGAGCAGTACTTC. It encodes CASSDGTAASRYEQYF.

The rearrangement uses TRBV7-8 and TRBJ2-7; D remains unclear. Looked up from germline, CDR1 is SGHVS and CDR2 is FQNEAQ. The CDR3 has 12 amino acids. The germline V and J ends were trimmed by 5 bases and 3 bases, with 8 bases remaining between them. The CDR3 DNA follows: TGTGCCAGCAGCCCCGGCAGCTACGAGCAGTACTTC. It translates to CASSPGSYEQYF.